The 29 T cell receptor beta chains below all came from one sample that was sequenced in a study of blood T cell repertoires in COVID-19. TCRdb's copy holds only in-frame clones and misses some; the assay was immunoSEQ multiplex PCR. The sample shows roughly 140,000 clones, 85% to 90% of them seen only once. The sequencing input was peripheral blood. The receptors here all came from an elderly woman with acute or convalescent COVID-19.

This chain joins TRBV5-4 and TRBJ1-6; 9 bases agree with TRBD1. CDR1 is SGHNT and CDR2 is YYREEE in the germline V gene (reference sequence). The J segment lost 8 bases and the V segment lost 4 bases, leaving 10 bases of the junction unmatched. The CDR3 spans 16 residues. The CDR3 nucleotides are TGTGCCAGCAGCAGAGGGGGACAGGGTTATGATTCACCCCTCCACTTT. Translation gives CASSRGGQGYDSPLHF. Supplemented by reference TRBV5-4 and TRBJ1-6, the full variable domain reads ETGVTQSPTHLIKTRGQQVTLRCSSQSGHNTVSWYQQALGQGPQFIFQYYREEENGRGNFPPRFSGLQFPNYSSELNVNALELDDSALYLCASSRGGQGYDSPLHFGNGTRLTVT.

The chain combines TRBV5-4 with TRBJ1-4; D gene unclear. CDR3 length equals 13 residues. V lost 3 bases and J 5 bases, leaving 8 bases between the germline ends. CDR1 SGHNT and CDR2 YYREEE come from the germline V gene (reference sequence). The CDR3 DNA sequence: TGTGCCAGCAGCTATTCGGGGAATGAAAAACTGTTTTTT. It specifies CASSYSGNEKLFF.

V and J are TRBV19 and TRBJ1-1, with no clear D. The CDR3 runs to 13 residues. V shed 5 bases and J shed 1 base, with 8 bases lying between them. The V gene's germline CDR1 is LNHDA and CDR2 SQIVND (reference sequence). The CDR3 DNA follows: TGTGCCAGTAGTCGACACGGGAACACTGAAGCTTTCTTT. Translating it yields CASSRHGNTEAFF.

The chain employs TRBV5-1 and TRBJ2-7, with TRBD1 matching over 7 bases. V lost 3 bases, J lost 0 bases, and 6 bases stayed unmatched. CDR3 length: 15 amino acids. Germline CDR1 and CDR2: SGHRS and YFSETQ. DNA of the CDR3: TGCGCCAGCAGCTCCGTCGGGACAGCCTCCTACGAGCAGTACTTC. This codes for CASSSVGTASYEQYF.

The chain combines TRBV5-5 with TRBJ1-6; TRBD1 matches 7 bases. The V gene's germline CDR1 is SGHKS and CDR2 YYEKEE (reference sequence). The CDR3 length is 16 residues. J lost 8 bases, V lost 4 bases, and 12 bases had no gene match. The CDR3: CASSPGQLLGYSPLHF. The CDR3 DNA follows: TGTGCCAGCAGCCCGGGACAGCTCCTAGGTTATTCACCCCTCCACTTT.

The chain uses TRBV19 and TRBJ2-1, with 8 positions matching TRBD2. With 3 bases clipped from V and 7 bases from J, the junction kept 8 bases outside the gene matches. CDR3 length: 15 amino acids. Germline-derived CDR1 and CDR2 are LNHDA and SQIVND (reference sequence). CDR3 nucleotides: TGTGCCAGTAGTATGGGCGGGGGGCGGAGGAATGAGCAGTTCTTC. It is translated as CASSMGGGRRNEQFF.

This clone was seen a single time. The chain recombines TRBV5-1 with TRBJ2-1; D is unclear. V dropped 0 bases and J dropped 6 bases, with 4 bases sitting between them. The germline V gene encodes CDR1 SGHRS and CDR2 YFSETQ. The CDR3 length is 12 residues. The CDR3, as DNA: TGCGCCAGCAGCTTGGATAGCAATGAGCAGTTCTTC. Translated: CASSLDSNEQFF. Variable domain in full (rest from reference TRBV5-1 and TRBJ2-1): KAGVTQTPRYLIKTRGQQVTLSCSPISGHRSVSWYQQTPGQGLQFLFEYFSETQRNKGNFPGRFSGRQFSNSRSEMNVSTLELGDSALYLCASSLDSNEQFFGPGTRLTVL.

V and J are TRBV4-1 and TRBJ1-2; 7 bases are shared with TRBD1. Looked up from germline, CDR1 is MGHRA and CDR2 is YSYEKL. V lost 3 bases, J lost 0 bases, and 7 bases stayed unmatched. CDR3 size: 16 residues. CDR3 residues: CASSQHGTEANYGYTF. The CDR3 nucleotides are TGCGCCAGCAGCCAGCACGGGACAGAAGCTAACTATGGCTACACCTTC.

A single count supports this clone. The rearrangement links TRBV7-2 to TRBJ1-1, with unresolved D. The CDR3 totals 16 residues. Germline CDR1 is SGHTA and CDR2 is FQGNSA. V shed 0 bases and J shed 0 bases, with 11 bases lying between them. The CDR3 here is CASSLAGTQMNTEAFF. The CDR3 region has the DNA TGTGCCAGCAGCTTAGCTGGTACCCAGATGAACACTGAAGCTTTCTTT.

This CDR3 is CASSPRESNMNTEAFF. The CDR3 bases are TGTGCCAGCAGCCCCCGGGAGTCTAATATGAACACTGAAGCTTTCTTT. The chain uses TRBV7-6 and TRBJ1-1, with unresolved D. This CDR3 region has 16 residues. The germline V and J ends were trimmed by 5 bases and 0 bases, with 16 bases remaining between them. CDR1 SGHVS and CDR2 FNYEAQ come from the germline V gene.

This clone was observed once. The rearrangement links TRBV5-1 to TRBJ2-1; the D gene is possibly TRBD1 (5 bases). Per germline, CDR1 SGHRS and CDR2 YFSETQ. Between the trimmed V and J ends, which lost 0 bases and 6 bases, there was a span of 13 bases. CDR3 length equals 15 residues. The CDR3 loop is CASSLAVGLVNEQFF. The CDR3 DNA reads TGCGCCAGCAGCTTGGCCGTGGGGCTCGTCAATGAGCAGTTCTTC. The full variable domain, in which reference TRBV5-1 and TRBJ2-1 provide the parts outside the CDR3, is KAGVTQTPRYLIKTRGQQVTLSCSPISGHRSVSWYQQTPGQGLQFLFEYFSETQRNKGNFPGRFSGRQFSNSRSEMNVSTLELGDSALYLCASSLAVGLVNEQFFGPGTRLTVL.

V and J are TRBV19 and TRBJ1-2; D is perhaps TRBD1 (6 bases). V was pared by 5 bases and J by 2 bases, with 15 bases between. Germline values: CDR1 LNHDA, CDR2 SQIVND (reference sequence). This CDR3 is built from 15 residues. CDR3 bases: TGTGCCAGTAGTGTAAACCCCACAGGGAACTATGGCTACACCTTC. It specifies CASSVNPTGNYGYTF.

In the case of this clone: Other nucleotide sequences from this sample produce the same CDR3. The chain combines TRBV7-9 with TRBJ1-2, with D maybe TRBD1 (6 bases). The V and J ends lost 1 base and 6 bases respectively, with 12 bases between them. The germline V gene has CDR1 SEHNR and CDR2 FQNEAQ (reference sequence). CDR3 length: 14 residues. CDR3 nucleotides: TGTGCCAGCAGCTTAGAGCGGGGGGCGAATGGCTACACCTTC. Translation: CASSLERGANGYTF.

The chain links TRBV5-4 to TRBJ1-6, with D maybe TRBD1 (6 bases). With 0 bases removed from V and 8 bases from J, the gap between germline ends came to 15 bases. The germline gives CDR1 SGHNT, CDR2 YYREEE (reference sequence). The CDR3 is made up of 16 amino acids. In nucleotides, the CDR3 is TGTGCCAGCAGCTTGGGCGGGGGCTCCTCGTATTCACCCCTCCACTTT. Residues: CASSLGGGSSYSPLHF.

V usage is TRBV7-2 and J usage is TRBJ1-3; D is unclear. Germline CDR1 and CDR2: SGHTA and FQGNSA. Trimming removed 5 bases at V and 0 bases at J, with 14 bases between. The CDR3 runs to 16 residues. The CDR3 nucleotides are TGTGCCAGCAGCCCAAACAGTTTAGGCTCTGGAAACACCATATATTTT. Translation: CASSPNSLGSGNTIYF.

V gene TRBV7-2 combines with J gene TRBJ2-5, with a tentative D call TRBD1 (6 bases). Per germline, CDR1 SGHTA and CDR2 FQGNSA. CDR3 size: 16 residues. Trimming shortened V by 5 bases and J by 7 bases, and 23 bases separated the two germline ends. Written as DNA, the CDR3 is TGTGCCAGCAGCCCCGGGGCGTTGGGGGCCCAGGGGACCCAGTACTTC. Translated, it gives CASSPGALGAQGTQYF.

The gene calls are TRBV2 and TRBJ1-1, with D tentatively TRBD1 (5 bases). The CDR3 totals 16 residues. Germline V gene data show CDR1 as SNHLY and CDR2 as FYNNEI. Trimming stripped 6 bases from V and 0 bases from J, with 17 bases between. In nucleotides, the CDR3 is TGTGCCAGCAGGCCCCTCTCGGGGGGTATGAACACTGAAGCTTTCTTT. Translation gives CASRPLSGGMNTEAFF.

This clone was counted a few times. The chain couples TRBV29-1 to TRBJ2-7, with TRBD1 matching 7 bases. Germline CDR1 and CDR2: SQVTM and ANQGSEA. The CDR3 contains 13 residues. The J segment lost 6 bases and the V segment lost 6 bases, leaving 11 bases of the junction unmatched. The chain's CDR3 is CSVFRQGVPEQYF. The CDR3, as DNA: TGCAGCGTCTTCCGTCAGGGGGTGCCCGAGCAGTACTTC.

The chain is built from TRBV6-5 and TRBJ1-6; maybe TRBD1 (5 bases). The CDR3 is 15 residues long. The germline gives CDR1 MNHEY, CDR2 SVGAGI. The V and J ends lost 6 bases and 7 bases respectively, with 16 bases between them. The CDR3 nucleotides are TGTGCCAGCAGCCTACAGGAGATCGGGAATTCACCCCTCCACTTT. Translated: CASSLQEIGNSPLHF.

The chain is built from TRBV9 and TRBJ1-1; 8 nucleotides line up with TRBD1. J was trimmed by 6 bases and V by 1 base; bases with no gene match: 8. CDR3 size: 15 residues. The V gene's germline CDR1 is SGDLS and CDR2 YYNGEE. In DNA form, the CDR3 reads TGTGCCAGCAGCGTACATCAGGGGGCACAAGCTGAAGCTTTCTTT. It encodes CASSVHQGAQAEAFF.

The chain combines TRBV19 with TRBJ1-5; D call uncertain. CDR1 and CDR2 from the germline V gene are LNHDA and SQIVND (reference sequence). This CDR3 comprises 14 residues. The germline V and J ends were trimmed by 0 bases and 7 bases, with 10 bases remaining between them. The CDR3 DNA reads TGTGCCAGTAGTATAGAGGCCGGGTTACAGCCCCAGCATTTT. Amino acids: CASSIEAGLQPQHF.

The chain couples TRBV5-6 to TRBJ1-1; TRBD1 is a possible D gene (5 bases). The CDR3 length is 14 residues. V was cut by 4 bases and J by 6 bases, with 16 bases left in between. Germline CDR1 reads SGHDT; CDR2 reads YYEEEE. CDR3 sequence (DNA): TGTGCCAGCAGCACCCGGGACTGGGGGTCTGAAGCTTTCTTT. It yields the protein CASSTRDWGSEAFF.

The chain has TRBV5-4 and TRBJ1-2; tentatively, D is TRBD1 (5 bases). V lost 0 bases and J 3 bases, leaving 9 bases between the germline ends. Germline V CDR1 and CDR2: SGHNT, YYREEE (reference sequence). The CDR3 has 14 amino acids. The CDR3 bases are TGTGCCAGCAGCTTGGTCGGCAGGGACTATGGCTACACCTTC. Translation: CASSLVGRDYGYTF.

The chain recombines TRBV5-1 with TRBJ1-2; D is uncertain. Germline CDR1 is SGHRS and CDR2 is YFSETQ. Trimming pared 1 base from V and 4 bases from J, leaving 5 bases between. CDR3 length: 12 residues. For the CDR3, the DNA is TGCGCCAGCAGCTTGCTAGGCTATGGCTACACCTTC. Translation gives CASSLLGYGYTF.

V gene TRBV6-5 combines with J gene TRBJ2-4; TRBD1 matches at 9 bases. The CDR3 contains 15 residues. Germline-derived CDR1 and CDR2 are MNHEY and SVGAGI. J lost 7 bases, V lost 5 bases, and 9 bases had no gene match. CDR3 residues: CASSRHRGPDNIQYF. The CDR3 region has the DNA TGTGCCAGCAGTCGTCACAGGGGGCCGGATAACATTCAGTACTTC.

The chain joins TRBV6-5 to TRBJ1-4; D gene ambiguous. V lost 10 bases and J lost 0, with 6 bases in between. CDR1 and CDR2 (germline): MNHEY, SVGAGI. The CDR3 spans 12 residues. As DNA, the CDR3 is TGTGCCACGGGGACAACTAATGAAAAACTGTTTTTT. This gives the protein CATGTTNEKLFF.

The chain uses TRBV3-1 (or the pseudogene TRBV3-2) and TRBJ1-5, with D maybe TRBD1 (6 bases). The CDR3 consists of 15 residues. V shed 1 base and J shed 3 bases, with 10 bases lying between them. Germline V gives CDR1 LGHDT, CDR2 YNNKEL (reference sequence). In nucleotides, the CDR3 is TGTGCCAGCAGCCAAGGACAGGCGATCAATCAGCCCCAGCATTTT. Protein product: CASSQGQAINQPQHF.

The chain combines TRBV23-1 with TRBJ1-1; 7 bases are a match to TRBD1. TRBV23-1 carries the ORF label, with uncertain function. The CDR3 extends over 19 amino acids. Germline trimming cut 4 bases from V and 0 bases from J; bases unmatched to any gene: 17. CDR3 amino acids: CASSLQPPGDSPLNTEAFF. The DNA for the CDR3 is TGCGCCAGCAGTCTACAACCTCCTGGGGACAGCCCCTTGAACACTGAAGCTTTCTTT.

Here the CDR3 reads CASRGDTIYF. CDR3 DNA sequence: TGTGCCAGCCGGGGGGACACCATATATTTT. The chain has TRBV6-5 and TRBJ1-3; TRBD1 is a possible D gene (5 bases). Germline assignment: CDR1 MNHEY and CDR2 SVGAGI. The CDR3 contains 10 residues. V was pared by 8 bases and J by 8 bases, with 7 bases between.